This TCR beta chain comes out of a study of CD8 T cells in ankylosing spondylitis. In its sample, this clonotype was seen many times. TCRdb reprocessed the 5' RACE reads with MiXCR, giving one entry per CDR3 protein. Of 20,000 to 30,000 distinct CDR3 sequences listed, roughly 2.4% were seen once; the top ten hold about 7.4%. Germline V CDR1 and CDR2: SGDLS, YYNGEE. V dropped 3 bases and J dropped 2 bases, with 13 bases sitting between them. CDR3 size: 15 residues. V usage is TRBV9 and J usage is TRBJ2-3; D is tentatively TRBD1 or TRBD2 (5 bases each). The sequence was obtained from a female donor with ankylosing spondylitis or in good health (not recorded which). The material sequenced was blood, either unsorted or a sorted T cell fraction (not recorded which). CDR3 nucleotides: TGTGCCAGCAGCGCCGGGACCTTACTCACAGATACGCAGTATTTT. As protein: CASSAGTLLTDTQYF.